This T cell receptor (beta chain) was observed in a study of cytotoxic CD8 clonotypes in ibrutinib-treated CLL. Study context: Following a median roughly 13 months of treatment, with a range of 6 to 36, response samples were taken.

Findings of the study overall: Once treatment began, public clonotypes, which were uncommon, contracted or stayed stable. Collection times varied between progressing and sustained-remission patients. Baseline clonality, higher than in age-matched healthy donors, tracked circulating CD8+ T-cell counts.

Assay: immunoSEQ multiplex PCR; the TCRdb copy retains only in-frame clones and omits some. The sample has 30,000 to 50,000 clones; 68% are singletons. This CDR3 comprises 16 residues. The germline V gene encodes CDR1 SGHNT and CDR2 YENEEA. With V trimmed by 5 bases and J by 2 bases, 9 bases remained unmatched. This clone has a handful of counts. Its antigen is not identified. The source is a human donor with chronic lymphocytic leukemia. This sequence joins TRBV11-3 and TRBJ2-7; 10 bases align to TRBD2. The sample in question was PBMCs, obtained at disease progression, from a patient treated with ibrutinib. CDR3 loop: CASSPLTSGFTYEQYF. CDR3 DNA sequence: TGTGCCAGCAGCCCCCTGACTAGCGGGTTCACCTACGAGCAGTACTTC.